These 16 T cell receptor beta chains share one sample of origin, sequenced in a study of CD8 T cells in ankylosing spondylitis. Their antigens are not known. Study-level results: Ankylosing spondylitis blood appeared to be characterized by a TCR beta motif of under 10 highly homologous variants.

MiXCR was run by TCRdb on the 5' RACE reads, yielding one entry per CDR3 protein. The data hold hundreds of thousands of distinct CDR3 sequences, with about 12% observed a single time. Sequenced material: blood, either unsorted or a sorted T cell fraction (not recorded which). Source of these receptors: a male donor with ankylosing spondylitis.

J is TRBJ1-1 and V is TRBV7-8; weak D call: TRBD1 (5 bases). Germline V gives CDR1 SGHVS, CDR2 FQNEAQ. The CDR3 spans 14 residues. The ends were cut back, 7 bases at V and 4 bases at J, with 16 bases in the middle. The CDR3 DNA reads TGTGCCAGCACCGCGGGGCCCCAGCCCACTGAAGCTTTCTTT. This codes for CASTAGPQPTEAFF. Together with reference TRBV7-8 and TRBJ1-1, the CDR3 gives the full variable domain: GAGVSQSPRYKVAKRGQDVALRCDPISGHVSLFWYQQALGQGPEFLTYFQNEAQLDKSGLPSDRFFAERPEGSVSTLKIQRTQQEDSAVYLCASTAGPQPTEAFFGQGTRLTVV.

The rearrangement links TRBV20-1 to TRBJ2-5; TRBD1 matches at 8 bases. CDR1 DFQATT and CDR2 SNEGSKA come from the germline V gene (reference sequence). Losses at the gene ends were 4 bases for V and 4 bases for J; bases not matched to a gene: 5. This CDR3 spans 13 amino acids. The chain's CDR3 is CSATRTGRETQYF. The CDR3 coding sequence is TGCAGTGCTACGAGGACAGGGCGAGAGACCCAGTACTTC.

This sequence joins TRBV3-1 and TRBJ2-6; possible D gene TRBD1, 5 bases. V was trimmed by 7 bases and J by 0 bases, leaving 10 bases between them. Germline CDR1 and CDR2: LGHDT and YNNKEL (reference sequence). This CDR3 contains 15 residues. CDR3 loop: CASTDSNSGANVLTF. DNA for the CDR3: TGTGCCAGCACAGACAGCAACTCTGGGGCCAACGTCCTGACTTTC.

The chain joins TRBV25-1 to TRBJ1-2; the match to TRBD1 covers 7 bases. This CDR3 region has 15 residues. The ends lost 4 bases at V and 4 bases at J; junction bases unmatched: 9. In germline, CDR1 is MGHDK, CDR2 SYGVNS. The CDR3 sequence is CASSGGGPWGYGYTF. DNA of the CDR3: TGTGCCAGCAGTGGAGGGGGCCCCTGGGGCTATGGCTACACCTTC.

In this sample, this clonotype turned up a few times. The chain has TRBV20-1 and TRBJ2-3, with D uncertain. CDR1 is DFQATT and CDR2 is SNEGSKA in the germline V gene (reference sequence). The V end was cut by 3 bases, the J end by 5 bases, with 6 bases between. The CDR3 totals 11 residues. Here the CDR3 DNA reads TGCAGTGCTAGGTACAAAGATACGCAGTATTTT. This translates into CSARYKDTQYF.

This clonotype was seen more than once but under ten times. The rearrangement joins TRBV6-1 to TRBJ2-3; D gene unclear. V lost 6 bases and J lost 4, with 11 bases in between. Germline lookup yields CDR1 MNHNS and CDR2 SASEGT. This CDR3 spans 13 amino acids. CDR3 DNA sequence: TGTGCCAGCAGGGACGGTCGGCCAGATACGCAGTATTTT. Its translation is CASRDGRPDTQYF.

This chain connects TRBV15 to TRBJ2-5; D may match TRBD1 or TRBD2 (5 bases each). The CDR3 has 14 amino acids. CDR1 and CDR2 from the germline V gene are LNHNV and YYDKDF (reference sequence). V lost 0 bases, J lost 4 bases, and 9 bases lay in between. CDR3 coding DNA: TGTGCCACCAGCAGAGATGGGGGAAGAGAGACCCAGTACTTC. Translation: CATSRDGGRETQYF.

This chain links TRBV5-6 with TRBJ1-6; possibly TRBD1 for D (5 bases). The V gene lost 1 base and the J gene lost 7 bases, with 12 bases spanning the gap. This CDR3 contains 15 residues. Germline V gene sequence: CDR1 SGHDT, CDR2 YYEEEE. The CDR3 here is CASSLRPRQNSPLHF. As DNA, the CDR3 is TGTGCCAGCAGCTTGAGGCCTAGACAGAATTCACCCCTCCACTTT.

In this sample, this clonotype turned up many times. Here the CDR3 DNA reads TGCAGTGCTAGCTCTAGCGGGAGGGCAGATACGCAGTATTTT. Protein sequence: CSASSSGRADTQYF. The chain joins TRBV20-1 to TRBJ2-3, with 12 positions matching TRBD2. The CDR3 has 14 amino acids. J gave up 4 bases and V 3 bases, and 2 bases lay outside the gene matches. Germline CDR1 DFQATT, CDR2 SNEGSKA (reference sequence).

This clonotype was detected only a few times. This chain connects TRBV27 to TRBJ2-1; 8 bases are a match to TRBD1. Germline assignment: CDR1 MNHEY and CDR2 SMNVEV (reference sequence). The CDR3 has 13 residues. V lost 8 bases to trimming and J lost 5 bases; unmatched junction nucleotides: 5. The CDR3 coding sequence is TGTGCCAGCGAGGGACAGGATGACAATGAGCAGTTCTTC. Amino acids: CASEGQDDNEQFF.

Ten or more counts support this clonotype. V is TRBV12-3 or TRBV12-4 and J is TRBJ2-7, with D possibly being TRBD1 (5 bases). The ends were cut back, 2 bases at V and 6 bases at J, with 11 bases in the middle. This CDR3 is 13 amino acids long. This chain's CDR3 is CASSLNQGSEQYF. DNA for the CDR3: TGTGCCAGCAGTTTAAATCAGGGAAGCGAGCAGTACTTC.

The chain couples TRBV29-1 to TRBJ1-2; D possibly corresponds to TRBD1 (5 bases). This CDR3 region has 12 residues. The V end lost 8 bases, the J end lost 6 bases, and 16 bases lay between the germline ends. Germline CDR1 and CDR2: SQVTM and ANQGSEA. The CDR3 here is CSPPGEGNGYTF. For the CDR3, the DNA is TGCAGCCCCCCCGGGGAGGGGAATGGCTACACCTTC.

This clonotype was detected only a few times. The chain couples TRBV10-3 to TRBJ2-5; D possibly uses TRBD1 or TRBD2 (5 bases each). Germline assignment: CDR1 ENHRY and CDR2 SYGVKD. The CDR3 loop spans 12 amino acids. Trimming removed 6 bases from V and 1 base from J, with 6 bases in between. The CDR3: CAIRGVQETQYF. For the CDR3, the DNA is TGTGCCATCAGGGGGGTCCAAGAGACCCAGTACTTC.

This clonotype appeared many times. This chain links TRBV10-3 with TRBJ2-3, with 9 bases fitting TRBD2. J lost 2 bases, V lost 7 bases, and 10 bases had no gene match. This CDR3 is built from 16 residues. Germline CDR1 and CDR2: ENHRY and SYGVKD. The CDR3 DNA is TGTGCCATCAATAGGTATAGCGGGAGAGACACAGATACGCAGTATTTT. Its protein is CAINRYSGRDTDTQYF.

In its sample, this clonotype was seen a few times. The chain employs TRBV5-5 and TRBJ2-3; possibly TRBD2 for D (5 bases). The CDR3 consists of 16 residues. The V end was cut by 0 bases, the J end by 0 bases, with 11 bases between. The germline V gene encodes CDR1 SGHKS and CDR2 YYEKEE (reference sequence). The CDR3 DNA follows: TGTGCCAGCAGCTTGGGGACTGGGATTAGCACAGATACGCAGTATTTT. This gives the protein CASSLGTGISTDTQYF.

Regarding this clonotype: This clone may be a read error of a much larger clone one base away. The chain combines TRBV5-1 with TRBJ2-4; 13 positions match TRBD2. This CDR3 region has 17 residues. Per the germline V gene, CDR1 is SGHRS and CDR2 is YFSETQ. CDR3 sequence: CASSPGLAGLAKTIQYF. CDR3 DNA: TGCGCCAGCAGCCCGGGACTAGCGGGGCTAGCCAAAACCATTCAGTACTTC. Filled out from reference TRBV5-1 and TRBJ2-4, the complete variable domain reads KAGVTQTPRYLIKTRGQQVTLSCSPISGHRSVSWYQQTPGQGLQFLFEYFSETQRNKGNFPGRFSGRQFSNSRSEMNVSTLELGDSALYLCASSPGLAGLAKTIQYFGAGTRLSVL.